These T cell receptor beta chains were read from a single sample in a study of cytomegalovirus exposure and HLA in healthy donors. Sequenced by immunoSEQ multiplex PCR; TCRdb stores in-frame clones only, minus some. The sample yields some 110,000 clones, about 60% seen once. The sequencing input was PBMCs. Receptors were obtained from a woman aged 25 to 39 in good health and CMV-seronegative. CDR3s include the opening cysteine and the closing phenylalanine or tryptophan. A D gene is named only where the DNA matches it firmly. A row's size may be missing; if present it is once, few, many or a size class.

j_call,d_call,v_call,clone_size,cdr3_nt,cdr3_aa
TRBJ2-1,TRBD2,TRBV9,NA,TGTGCCAGCAGCGTAGACGGACTAGACAACAATGAGCAGTTCTTC,CASSVDGLDNNEQFF
TRBJ2-1,TRBD1,TRBV28,NA,TGTGCCAGCAGTTATTCGGGACAGGGATACAATGAGCAGTTCTTC,CASSYSGQGYNEQFF
TRBJ2-7,TRBD2,TRBV4-2,NA,TGTGCCAGCAGCCCTCGGGAAGCGGGAGGCTACGAGCAGTACTTC,CASSPREAGGYEQYF
TRBJ2-5,TRBD2,TRBV5-1,NA,TGCGCCAGCAGCTGGCCGCCGGGACTAGCGATTACCCAAGAGACCCAGTACTTC,CASSWPPGLAITQETQYF
TRBJ1-1,TRBD1,TRBV4-1,NA,TGCGCCAGCAGCCAAGGTGTTGACAGGGATTACACTGAAGCTTTCTTT,CASSQGVDRDYTEAFF
TRBJ1-2,NA,TRBV15,NA,TGTGCCACCAGCAGAGACCTAAACAGAAACTATGGCTACACCTTC,CATSRDLNRNYGYTF
TRBJ2-7,NA,TRBV7-8,few,TGTGCCAGCAGGATCTCGGGATTGTCCCACGAGCAGTACTTC,CASRISGLSHEQYF
TRBJ1-2,TRBD1,TRBV5-4,once,TGTGCCAGCAGCTCCACAAAACAGGGGAACTATGGCTACACCTTC,CASSSTKQGNYGYTF
TRBJ1-5,TRBD1,TRBV10-3,NA,TGTGCCATCAGTGCCGGGACAGCTAGCAATCAGCCCCAGCATTTT,CAISAGTASNQPQHF
TRBJ2-7,NA,TRBV2,once,TGTGCCAGCAGTGCCGTCAGGGGTAACTCCTACGAGCAGTACTTC,CASSAVRGNSYEQYF
TRBJ2-1,TRBD2,TRBV4-3,NA,TGCGCCAGCAGCCATAGACTAGCGGGAGGGGGCTACAATGAGCAGTTCTTC,CASSHRLAGGGYNEQFF
TRBJ1-2,TRBD1,TRBV13,NA,TGTGCCAGCAGCTCCTGGATACAGGGGGAAGAGGATGGCTACACCTTC,CASSSWIQGEEDGYTF
TRBJ1-1,TRBD1,TRBV19,NA,TGTGCCAGTAGTATGTCCAGGGGGCTGTACACTGAAGCTTTCTTT,CASSMSRGLYTEAFF
TRBJ2-7,TRBD2,TRBV25-1,NA,TGTGCCAGCAGTGATAGGACTAGCTCCTACGAGCAGTACTTC,CASSDRTSSYEQYF
TRBJ2-3,TRBD2,TRBV11-3,NA,TGTGCCAGCAGCTCGGGAGGTGCAGATACGCAGTATTTT,CASSSGGADTQYF
TRBJ2-5,TRBD2,TRBV28,NA,TGTGCCAGCAGTGAAATTGGGGGGGAAAAAGAGACCCAGTACTTC,CASSEIGGEKETQYF
TRBJ2-1,TRBD1,TRBV7-3,few,TGTGCCAGCAGCCTACCCTCGGGACAGGGTTCCTACAATGAGCAGTTCTTC,CASSLPSGQGSYNEQFF
TRBJ2-1,NA,TRBV4-1,few,TGCGCCAGCAGCCAAGAAGGAGTCGAGCGGGTCTACAATGAGCAGTTCTTC,CASSQEGVERVYNEQFF
TRBJ1-4,TRBD1,TRBV5-1,few,TGCGCCAGCAGAACCGGGACAGGGAATGAAAAACTGTTTTTT,CASRTGTGNEKLFF
TRBJ1-4,NA,TRBV28,NA,TGTGCCAGCAGTTTTCAATCCGAAAAACTGTTTTTT,CASSFQSEKLFF
TRBJ2-5,TRBD2,TRBV15,NA,TGTGCCACCAGCATACTAGCGGGAGGTCGGGAGTGGAAGTCCCAGTACTTC,CATSILAGGREWKSQYF
TRBJ2-2,NA,TRBV2,NA,TGTGCCAGCAGTGAAGGGGCCAACACCGGGGAGCTGTTTTTT,CASSEGANTGELFF
TRBJ1-6,TRBD1,TRBV18,NA,TGTGCCAGCTCACAGGGACAGGGAAATTCACCCCTCCACTTT,CASSQGQGNSPLHF
TRBJ2-1,TRBD2,TRBV30,NA,TGTGCCTGGAGCGGGACTAGCCCATACAATGAGCAGTTCTTC,CAWSGTSPYNEQFF
TRBJ2-1,NA,TRBV9,NA,TGTGCCAGCAGCGTAGGTCTTTCTAGCGCGCCAATCTACAATGAGCAGTTCTTC,CASSVGLSSAPIYNEQFF
TRBJ2-7,NA,TRBV28,NA,TGTGCCAGCAGTTCTAGATCCTACGAGCAGTACTTC,CASSSRSYEQYF
TRBJ2-3,TRBD2,TRBV2,NA,TGTGCCACCAAATTACTAGCGGGAGGCACAGATACGCAGTATTTT,CATKLLAGGTDTQYF
TRBJ1-6,NA,TRBV18,few,TGTGCCAGCTCACCCGGGGGGAATTCACCCCTCCACTTT,CASSPGGNSPLHF
TRBJ2-1,TRBD2,TRBV5-1,few,TGCGCCAGCAGCTCCGGACTAGCGGGTAGCTCCTACAATGAGCAGTTCTTC,CASSSGLAGSSYNEQFF